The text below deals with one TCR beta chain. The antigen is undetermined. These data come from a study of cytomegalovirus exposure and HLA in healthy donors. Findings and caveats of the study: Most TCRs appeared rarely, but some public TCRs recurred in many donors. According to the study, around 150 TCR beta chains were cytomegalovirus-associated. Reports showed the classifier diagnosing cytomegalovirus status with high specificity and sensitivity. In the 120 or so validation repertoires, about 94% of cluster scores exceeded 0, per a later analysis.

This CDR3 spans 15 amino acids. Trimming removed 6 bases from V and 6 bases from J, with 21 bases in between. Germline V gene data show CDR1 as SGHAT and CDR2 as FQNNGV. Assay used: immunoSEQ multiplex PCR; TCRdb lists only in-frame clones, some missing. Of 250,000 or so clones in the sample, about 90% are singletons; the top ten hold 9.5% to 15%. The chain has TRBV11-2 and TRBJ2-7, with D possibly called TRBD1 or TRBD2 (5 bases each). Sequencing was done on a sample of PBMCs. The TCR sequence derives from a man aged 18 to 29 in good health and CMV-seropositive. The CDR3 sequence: CASREAGTRPGEQYF. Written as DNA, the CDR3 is TGTGCCAGCAGGGAAGCCGGGACCCGGCCGGGCGAGCAGTACTTC.